This T cell receptor (beta chain) was recovered during a study of T cells in Graves' hyperthyroidism and ophthalmopathy. The CDR3 extends over 16 amino acids. The V gene's germline CDR1 is MNHEY and CDR2 SVGEGT. J was trimmed by 0 bases and V by 5 bases; bases with no gene match: 7. The sample holds many counts of this clonotype. From RNA transcripts, TCR beta CDR3 regions were amplified. The HTBI primer set drove a first-round RT-PCR of the TCR CDR3. TCRdb fed the multiplex PCR reads into MiXCR, producing one record per CDR3 protein. This sample has 300,000 to 450,000 distinct CDR3 sequences, with roughly 18% found just once.

The source material was blood. V and J are TRBV6-2 or TRBV6-3 and TRBJ1-5; 7 bases line up with TRBD1. The TCR comes from a woman aged 40 to 49 with Graves' ophthalmopathy. The CDR3 reads CASSPGQRYSNQPQHF. The CDR3 DNA is TGTGCCAGCAGTCCGGGACAGCGATATAGCAATCAGCCCCAGCATTTT.